This T cell receptor (beta chain) is from a study of CD8+CD57+ T cells in acquired aplastic anemia. Overall study context: DNA from sorted CD4+ and CD8+ cells averaged about 3.2 ug.

The study profiled TCR beta VDJ and CDR3 using genomic DNA as template. TCRdb re-called the reads with MiXCR, one entry per CDR3 protein. The sample contains 150,000 to 200,000 distinct CDR3 sequences, 45% to 50% of which appear only once. Before being chosen for sequencing, patients had shown CD8+CD57+ cell expansion by flow cytometry. The count of this clonotype is one. The clonotype originates from a human donor with aplastic anemia. The specimen was sorted CD4+, CD8+, or CD8+CD57+ T cells (not recorded which) from PBMCs.

The CDR3 sequence is CAINRASRGDTDTQYF. DNA of the CDR3: TGTGCCATCAATCGGGCTAGCCGGGGGGACACAGATACGCAGTATTTT. V and J are TRBV10-3 and TRBJ2-3; 7 nucleotides align to TRBD2. The germline CDR1 and CDR2 sequences are ENHRY and SYGVKD. V was pared by 7 bases and J by 2 bases, with 12 bases of the junction left unmatched. The CDR3 is 16 amino acids.